The present TCR beta chain was sequenced within a study of OX40 agonist ivuxolimab in advanced cancers. Study overall: Two patients with cutaneous melanoma and one with hepatocellular carcinoma, three in total, showed partial responses. General study findings and limits: Blood T cells, both CD4+ and CD8+, expanded clonally by week 6 at 0.1 to 3.0 mg/kg. Expanded clones belonging to CD8+ T cells outnumbered, on average, those of CD4+. Normalized T-cell clonal expansion was also low in a subset of nonresponders.

In germline, CDR1 is SGHRS, CDR2 YFSETQ. The CDR3 totals 14 residues. The V gene lost 4 bases and the J gene lost 8 bases, with 18 bases spanning the gap. A remark on this clone: Its antigen is still unknown.

Sequencing was performed with immunoSEQ multiplex PCR; in TCRdb, only in-frame clones are kept and a portion is missing. The sample yields around 56,000 clones, 65% to 90% seen once. This receptor was obtained from an adult with an advanced solid tumor such as melanoma, head and neck, liver or kidney cancer. The chain joins TRBV5-1 to TRBJ1-2; no firm D call. The material sequenced was CD4+ or CD8+ T cells sorted from blood, taken in a trial of the OX40 agonist ivuxolimab. The CDR3 DNA reads TGCGCCAGCAGCGTTCAAGGACCGCCGGAGGGCTACACCTTC. This sequence encodes CASSVQGPPEGYTF.